A selection of T cell receptor beta chains follows, all from one sample in a study of long-term antiretroviral therapy in people with HIV. Clones were read by immunoSEQ multiplex PCR, and TCRdb kept only the in-frame ones, dropping some. The data contain around 17,000 clones, approximately 90% of them singletons. The material sequenced was unsorted PBMCs, taken 6.9 years after starting antiretroviral therapy. All receptors derive from a man aged 50 or older with HIV. CDR3s include the opening cysteine and the closing phenylalanine or tryptophan. Each record gives: CDR3 DNA, CDR3 protein, clone size, J gene, V gene, D gene. A D gene is named only where the DNA matches it firmly. Not all rows give a size; the values are once, few, many and, for expanded clones, a class.

DNA: TGTGCCAGCAGCTTAGGAAAGGCCCTTGAAGCTTTCTTT
CDR3: CASSLGKALEAFF
size: .
J: TRBJ1-1
V: TRBV11-2
D: .

DNA: TGCGCCAGCAGCCAAGCCTCCAGTAGTAATGAAAAACTGTTTTTT
CDR3: CASSQASSSNEKLFF
size: .
J: TRBJ1-4
V: TRBV4-1
D: .

DNA: TGTGCCAGCAGCTTAGGGGCAGGGGCTAACTATGGCTACACCTTC
CDR3: CASSLGAGANYGYTF
size: .
J: TRBJ1-2
V: TRBV7-3
D: .

DNA: TGTGCTAGTGCCCCAGGGGCGTACCAGCCCCAGCATTTT
CDR3: CASAPGAYQPQHF
size: .
J: TRBJ1-5
V: TRBV12-5
D: .

DNA: TGTGCCAGCAGTGGGGACAGGGGGAAATCACCCATCTTC
CDR3: CASSGDRGKSPIF
size: .
J: TRBJ1-2
V: TRBV2
D: TRBD1

DNA: TGTGCCAGCACCCCGCTAGCGGGAGGGGGTGAGCAGTTCTTC
CDR3: CASTPLAGGGEQFF
size: .
J: TRBJ2-1
V: TRBV7-8
D: TRBD2

DNA: TGTGCCAGCAGCTTAACTATCACCCCGGTTAGCTACGAGCAGTACTTC
CDR3: CASSLTITPVSYEQYF
size: .
J: TRBJ2-7
V: TRBV7-3
D: .

DNA: TGTGCCAGCAGTGAATTGGGCCTCTATAGCAATCAGCCCCAGCATTTT
CDR3: CASSELGLYSNQPQHF
size: medium-sized
J: TRBJ1-5
V: TRBV2
D: .

DNA: TGTGCCAGCAGCACACAACTCTCGAGCAATGAGCAGTTCTTC
CDR3: CASSTQLSSNEQFF
size: .
J: TRBJ2-1
V: TRBV7-8
D: .

DNA: TGTGCCAGCAGCGCCGGACTTCGGACCGGGGAGCTGTTTTTT
CDR3: CASSAGLRTGELFF
size: once
J: TRBJ2-2
V: TRBV7-3
D: .

DNA: TGTGCCAGCAGTGAAGCAGCGGGAGACACCGGGGAGCTGTTTTTT
CDR3: CASSEAAGDTGELFF
size: .
J: TRBJ2-2
V: TRBV6-1
D: TRBD2

DNA: TGTGCCAGCAGTGTAGGGGGACAGGGTCACCAGCCCCAGCATTTT
CDR3: CASSVGGQGHQPQHF
size: .
J: TRBJ1-5
V: TRBV2
D: TRBD1

DNA: TGTGCCTGGAGCGTCCGCCGGACAGAAGGTGGCTACACCTTC
CDR3: CAWSVRRTEGGYTF
size: .
J: TRBJ1-2
V: TRBV30
D: .

DNA: TGTGCCAGCAGCTTAGACCGCTCTGGGGCCAACGTCCTGACTTTC
CDR3: CASSLDRSGANVLTF
size: .
J: TRBJ2-6
V: TRBV11-2
D: .

DNA: TGTGCCAGCAGTTCCAACTTTATGCCGGGACAGGGGGCCGATCTTGGCAATCAGCCCCAGCATTTT
CDR3: CASSSNFMPGQGADLGNQPQHF
size: .
J: TRBJ1-5
V: TRBV28
D: TRBD1

DNA: TGCGCCAGCAGCTTTGGGGTGTCCTACAATGAGCAGTTCTTC
CDR3: CASSFGVSYNEQFF
size: once
J: TRBJ2-1
V: TRBV5-1
D: .

DNA: TGTGCCAGCAGCCAAGATCTTGAGGGGAGGGCCTTTTACGAGCAGTACTTC
CDR3: CASSQDLEGRAFYEQYF
size: .
J: TRBJ2-7
V: TRBV14
D: TRBD2

DNA: TGCGCCAGCAGCCACCGGTCGAGGGGCTCCTACAATGAGCAGTTCTTC
CDR3: CASSHRSRGSYNEQFF
size: .
J: TRBJ2-1
V: TRBV5-1
D: .

DNA: TGTGCCAGTAGTACCGGACTAGCGGTCTACGAGCAGTACTTC
CDR3: CASSTGLAVYEQYF
size: .
J: TRBJ2-7
V: TRBV19
D: TRBD2

DNA: TGTGCCAGCAGCGCCGGACTAGCGGGAGGGTTATACAATGAGCAGTTCTTC
CDR3: CASSAGLAGGLYNEQFF
size: .
J: TRBJ2-1
V: TRBV9
D: TRBD2

DNA: TGTGCCGGCCCCGGGTCTATCACTGAAGCTTTCTTT
CDR3: CAGPGSITEAFF
size: .
J: TRBJ1-1
V: TRBV30
D: .

DNA: TGTGCCAGCAGTCGCGGGACTAGCGGCTTCAATGAGCAGTTCTTC
CDR3: CASSRGTSGFNEQFF
size: .
J: TRBJ2-1
V: TRBV11-2
D: TRBD2